Listed here are 30 T cell receptor beta chains from one sample, sequenced in a study of blood T cell repertoires in COVID-19 (dated by TCRdb to the early 2020s). Library preparation employed the immunoSEQ multiplex PCR assay. TCRdb provides this immuneACCESS table in a form limited to in-frame rearrangements. Some clones are lacking; in checked studies, under half of them reflect an unresolved V gene, and why the rest are absent is not known. The sample table lists roughly 150,000 clones, approximately 80% of them with a count of one. The ten largest make up under 2% of the sample. The material sequenced was PBMCs or T cells enriched from blood (not recorded which). The source is a woman in her late teens or twenties who had been exposed to COVID-19.

The chain uses TRBV4-3 and TRBJ2-2; D uncertain. The CDR3 is 14 amino acids. Looked up from germline, CDR1 is LGHNA and CDR2 is YSLEER. V was pared by 1 base and J by 5 bases, with 8 bases between. CDR3 amino acids: CASSQGPGTGELFF. DNA for the CDR3: TGCGCCAGCAGCCAAGGCCCGGGTACCGGGGAGCTGTTTTTT.

The chain employs TRBV2 and TRBJ1-5; 9 nucleotides agree with TRBD1. From germline, CDR1 is SNHLY and CDR2 FYNNEI. After removal of 3 bases from V and 0 bases from J, the junction contained 9 bases not matched to a gene. The CDR3 is 18 amino acids. The CDR3 nucleotides read TGTGCCAGCAGTGACACACCGGGACAGGGCTATAGCAATCAGCCCCAGCATTTT. Residues: CASSDTPGQGYSNQPQHF.

This clone turned up a few times. Other DNA variants within this sample encode the same CDR3. V usage is TRBV7-9 and J usage is TRBJ2-3, with TRBD2 identical over 8 bases. The germline V gene has CDR1 SEHNR and CDR2 FQNEAQ (reference sequence). With V trimmed by 1 base and J by 1 base, 4 bases remained unmatched. The CDR3 runs 16 residues. CDR3 residues: CASSLDLAGRTDTQYF. The CDR3 DNA sequence: TGTGCCAGCAGCTTAGACCTAGCGGGTCGCACAGATACGCAGTATTTT.

This clone has only a few counts. V usage is TRBV28 and J usage is TRBJ2-7; D is uncertain. The CDR3 spans 13 residues. The germline V gene encodes CDR1 MDHEN and CDR2 SYDVKM. The V gene lost 4 bases and the J gene lost 0 bases, with 7 bases spanning the gap. The DNA of the CDR3 is TGTGCCAGCAGTTCTCGCGGCTCCTACGAGCAGTACTTC. Protein product: CASSSRGSYEQYF.

This clone appeared once. J is TRBJ2-3 and V is TRBV5-1; 9 positions match TRBD2. J gave up 4 bases and V 0 bases, and 9 bases lay outside the gene matches. The CDR3 is 17 residues long. Germline assignment: CDR1 SGHRS and CDR2 YFSETQ. CDR3 loop: CASSLAAIAGVADTQYF. The CDR3 bases are TGCGCCAGCAGCTTGGCCGCGATAGCGGGAGTTGCAGATACGCAGTATTTT.

This clone was seen just once. The rearrangement uses TRBV29-1 and TRBJ1-2, with D perhaps TRBD1 (6 bases). Germline-derived CDR1 and CDR2 are SQVTM and ANQGSEA. The germline V and J ends were trimmed by 6 bases and 0 bases, with 11 bases remaining between them. The CDR3 loop spans 13 amino acids. The CDR3 region is CSVRDTTNYGYTF. The CDR3 bases are TGCAGCGTGAGGGACACGACTAACTATGGCTACACCTTC.

The chain joins TRBV3-1 (or the pseudogene TRBV3-2) to TRBJ1-2, with TRBD1 identical over 8 bases. V was clipped by 4 bases and J by 0 bases; unmatched bases: 1. Per germline, CDR1 LGHDT and CDR2 YNNKEL (reference sequence). The CDR3 is 14 residues long. The CDR3 DNA is TGTGCCAGCAGCCTACAGGGGGCTAACTATGGCTACACCTTC. This gives the protein CASSLQGANYGYTF.

The rearrangement uses TRBV3-1 (or the pseudogene TRBV3-2) and TRBJ1-4; 8 bases match TRBD1. V was clipped by 1 base and J by 5 bases; unmatched bases: 6. In germline, CDR1 is LGHDT, CDR2 YNNKEL (reference sequence). The CDR3 sequence is 16 residues long. Here the CDR3 DNA reads TGTGCCAGCAGCCAAGGGGAAGGGACAGGCAATGAAAAACTGTTTTTT. This sequence encodes CASSQGEGTGNEKLFF.

CDR3 DNA sequence: TGTGCCAGCAGCGTCCTAGGGACTCAAAGCTCCTACGAGCAGTACTTC. Translating gives CASSVLGTQSSYEQYF. The chain is built from TRBV6-2 or TRBV6-3 and TRBJ2-7; the D gene is possibly TRBD2 (6 bases). The CDR3 sequence is 16 residues long. From germline, CDR1 is MNHEY and CDR2 SVGEGT. The V end was cut by 6 bases, the J end by 0 bases, with 18 bases between.

The chain uses TRBV5-8 and TRBJ2-1; 12 bases line up with TRBD2. The CDR3 contains 16 residues. The J segment lost 5 bases and the V segment lost 5 bases, leaving 8 bases of the junction unmatched. The germline gives CDR1 SGHTS, CDR2 YDEGEE. The CDR3 loop is CASSPGRTSGNNEQFF. The CDR3 region has the DNA TGTGCCAGCAGTCCGGGACGGACTAGCGGGAACAATGAGCAGTTCTTC.

The V and J genes are TRBV19 and TRBJ2-2, with D tentatively TRBD2 (6 bases). Germline lookup yields CDR1 LNHDA and CDR2 SQIVND (reference sequence). The CDR3 loop spans 16 amino acids. The germline V and J ends were trimmed by 6 bases and 2 bases, with 16 bases remaining between them. DNA for the CDR3: TGTGCCAGTAGACCCTCGGGGACTGACAACACCGGGGAGCTGTTTTTT. The encoded protein is CASRPSGTDNTGELFF.

This clone has only a few counts. This CDR3 reads CASSQTPDSYEQYF. The DNA of the CDR3 is TGCGCCAGCAGCCAAACACCGGACAGCTACGAGCAGTACTTC. J is TRBJ2-7 and V is TRBV4-1; possibly TRBD1 for D (6 bases). The CDR3 covers 14 residues. Germline loops: CDR1 MGHRA, CDR2 YSYEKL. V was clipped by 2 bases and J by 3 bases, with 11 bases between them.

The chain recombines TRBV19 with TRBJ2-3; TRBD1 agrees at 7 bases. Trimming cost V 4 bases and J 7 bases; bases outside gene matches: 8. The CDR3 extends over 14 amino acids. In germline, CDR1 is LNHDA, CDR2 SQIVND (reference sequence). CDR3 sequence: CASSKGGAGYTQYF. The CDR3 coding sequence is TGTGCCAGTAGTAAAGGGGGCGCAGGGTATACGCAGTATTTT.

CDR3 loop: CASSLWEGTQPQHF. DNA of the CDR3: TGTGCCAGCAGTTTATGGGAGGGTACTCAGCCCCAGCATTTT. This chain connects TRBV28 to TRBJ1-5, with unresolved D. This CDR3 is 14 amino acids long. V was trimmed by 0 bases and J by 6 bases, leaving 9 bases between them. Germline lookup yields CDR1 MDHEN and CDR2 SYDVKM.

A single count supports this clone. The rearrangement links TRBV7-2 to TRBJ2-7; 7 nucleotides align to TRBD2. The CDR3 runs 15 residues. With V trimmed by 5 bases and J by 4 bases, 11 bases remained unmatched. Germline lookup yields CDR1 SGHTA and CDR2 FQGNSA. Written as DNA, the CDR3 is TGTGCCAGCAGCCGCGGCGGGACTAACATTTACGAGCAGTACTTC. Its protein is CASSRGGTNIYEQYF.

CDR3 in DNA: TGTGCCAGCAGCTTAGCCGGACATCAGTACTTC. It is translated as CASSLAGHQYF. This rearrangement joins TRBV5-8 to TRBJ2-5; possibly TRBD1 for D (5 bases). V lost 2 bases to trimming and J lost 11 bases, with 10 bases between them. The CDR3 runs to 11 residues. Germline CDR1 SGHTS, CDR2 YDEGEE.

This clone was observed a single time. The rearrangement links TRBV5-1 to TRBJ2-1; 12 bases are shared with TRBD2. The CDR3 totals 16 residues. J was trimmed by 8 bases and V by 4 bases; bases with no gene match: 10. Germline assignment: CDR1 SGHRS and CDR2 YFSETQ. The CDR3 DNA is TGCGCCAGCAGCCACCGACTAGCGGGAGAGGTATATGAGCAGTTCTTC. Its translation: CASSHRLAGEVYEQFF.

V is TRBV7-2 and J is TRBJ2-3; 12 nucleotides align to TRBD2. The V segment lost 4 bases and the J segment 3 bases; nucleotides outside the gene matches: 8. The CDR3 is made up of 17 amino acids. Germline assignment: CDR1 SGHTA and CDR2 FQGNSA. As DNA, the CDR3 is TGTGCCAGCAGCTCCAACGCGGGGACTAGCGGGACAGATACGCAGTATTTT. Encoded protein: CASSSNAGTSGTDTQYF.

The chain is built from TRBV18 and TRBJ2-7; 9 bases align to TRBD1. V was pared by 3 bases and J by 1 base, with 4 bases of the junction left unmatched. CDR3 length: 15 residues. Looked up from germline, CDR1 is KGHSH and CDR2 is LQKENI. The CDR3 loop reads CASSPIGQGSYEQYF. The CDR3 DNA sequence: TGTGCCAGCTCACCTATAGGACAGGGGTCCTACGAGCAGTACTTC.

V is TRBV27 and J is TRBJ2-7; TRBD1 matches 8 bases. The trim removed 5 bases at V and 2 bases at J, leaving 5 bases unmatched. The germline V gene has CDR1 MNHEY and CDR2 SMNVEV (reference sequence). This CDR3 spans 14 amino acids. CDR3 DNA sequence: TGTGCCAGCAGTACATGGACAGGGCCCTACGAGCAGTACTTC. Encoded protein: CASSTWTGPYEQYF.

This clone appeared once. The rearrangement uses TRBV18 and TRBJ1-2; D is possibly TRBD1 (6 bases). Germline V gene data show CDR1 as KGHSH and CDR2 as LQKENI. V was cut by 2 bases and J by 4 bases, with 8 bases left in between. This CDR3 region has 13 residues. DNA for the CDR3: TGTGCCAGCTCACCAAGGGACATCTATGGCTACACCTTC. This encodes CASSPRDIYGYTF.

CDR3 in DNA: TGTGCCAGCAGCATAGGGGCGACAGGCCAGCCCCAGCATTTT. This codes for CASSIGATGQPQHF. The rearrangement uses TRBV6-2 or TRBV6-3 and TRBJ1-5; tentatively, D is TRBD1 (6 bases). The CDR3 loop spans 14 amino acids. Trimming took off 6 bases at V and 7 bases at J, with 16 bases between the two ends. Germline V gives CDR1 MNHEY, CDR2 SVGEGT.

There are many counts of this clone. The chain has TRBV3-1 (or the pseudogene TRBV3-2) and TRBJ1-4; the match to TRBD1 covers 7 bases. Germline V lookup: CDR1 LGHDT, CDR2 YNNKEL (reference sequence). Trimming cost V 3 bases and J 10 bases; bases outside gene matches: 8. The CDR3 covers 14 residues. DNA for the CDR3: TGTGCCAGCAGCCAGGACGACAGGGACGGAAAACTGTTTTTT. Translation gives CASSQDDRDGKLFF.

DNA of the CDR3: TGTGCCAGCAGCCGGACAGGGGGCTTTGGCTACACCTTC. It codes for CASSRTGGFGYTF. This chain connects TRBV3-1 (or the pseudogene TRBV3-2) to TRBJ1-2, with 11 bases fitting TRBD1. CDR1 and CDR2 from the germline V gene are LGHDT and YNNKEL (reference sequence). V shed 4 bases and J 7 bases; nucleotides not matched to a gene: 2. This CDR3 is 13 amino acids long.

The chain recombines TRBV6-1 with TRBJ2-3, with TRBD2 matching 8 bases. The CDR3 is made up of 16 amino acids. With 2 bases clipped from V and 1 base from J, the junction kept 5 bases outside the gene matches. Germline CDR1 MNHNS, CDR2 SASEGT. The DNA for the CDR3 is TGTGCCAGCAGTGAATCTGGGACTAGGGGCACAGATACGCAGTATTTT. Its translation: CASSESGTRGTDTQYF.

The rearrangement uses TRBV2 and TRBJ1-2, with 9 bases matching TRBD1. The CDR3 runs 15 residues. The germline CDR1 and CDR2 sequences are SNHLY and FYNNEI. The V gene end was trimmed by 3 bases and the J gene end by 4 bases; junction bases not matched to a gene: 6. The CDR3 sequence: CASSEHGTGTYGYTF. CDR3 nucleotides: TGTGCCAGCAGTGAGCATGGGACAGGGACCTATGGCTACACCTTC.

V gene TRBV27 combines with J gene TRBJ2-1; D unclear. The CDR3 contains 14 residues. Germline-derived CDR1 and CDR2 are MNHEY and SMNVEV (reference sequence). V lost 2 bases to trimming and J lost 2 bases, with 7 bases between them. The CDR3 sequence: CASSLTAAYNEQFF. The CDR3 nucleotides read TGTGCCAGCAGTTTAACAGCAGCCTACAATGAGCAGTTCTTC.

This clone has only a few counts. V gene TRBV2 combines with J gene TRBJ1-6; D uncertain. This CDR3 is 14 amino acids long. V lost 0 bases, J lost 3 bases, and 3 bases lay in between. From germline, CDR1 is SNHLY and CDR2 FYNNEI. Here the CDR3 DNA reads TGTGCCAGCAGTGAAGCCCACTATAATTCACCCCTCCACTTT. It specifies CASSEAHYNSPLHF.

This chain links TRBV4-1 with TRBJ2-7, with D unresolved. CDR1 is MGHRA, CDR2 YSYEKL, per germline. Trimming shortened V by 3 bases and J by 0 bases, and 15 bases separated the two germline ends. This CDR3 contains 16 residues. The CDR3: CASSQESGADSYEQYF. The CDR3 nucleotides are TGCGCCAGCAGCCAGGAGTCTGGCGCAGACTCCTACGAGCAGTACTTC.

J is TRBJ1-2 and V is TRBV12-3 or TRBV12-4; 8 nucleotides agree with TRBD1. CDR3 length: 13 amino acids. After removal of 3 bases from V and 6 bases from J, the junction contained 3 bases not matched to a gene. The CDR3 sequence is CASSFRQGHGYTF. As DNA, the CDR3 is TGTGCCAGCAGTTTTAGACAGGGGCATGGCTACACCTTC.